These 11 T cell receptor beta chains were all obtained from the same sample, sequenced in a study of OX40 agonist ivuxolimab in advanced cancers. TCRdb's table, derived via immunoSEQ multiplex PCR, lists solely in-frame clones and lacks some. The top ten clones hold just over 0.3% of a sample with 150,000 to 180,000 clones, roughly 92% of them seen once. The sample was CD4+ or CD8+ T cells sorted from blood, taken in a trial of the OX40 agonist ivuxolimab. The source of these receptors is an adult with an advanced solid tumor such as melanoma, head and neck, liver or kidney cancer.

This clone showed up just once. This chain uses TRBV18 with TRBJ1-3; D ambiguous. V was cut by 3 bases and J by 0 bases, with 12 bases left in between. The germline V gene encodes CDR1 KGHSH and CDR2 LQKENI. The CDR3 spans 16 residues. CDR3 protein: CASSPALGSSGNTIYF. CDR3 DNA sequence: TGTGCCAGCTCACCCGCTCTGGGGAGCTCTGGAAACACCATATATTTT.

The chain uses TRBV15 and TRBJ1-6, with D maybe TRBD1 (6 bases). The CDR3 is 17 amino acids. Germline loops: CDR1 LNHNV, CDR2 YYDKDF (reference sequence). V shed 0 bases and J shed 5 bases, with 14 bases lying between them. In DNA form, the CDR3 reads TGTGCCACCAGCAGAGATGGGTGGGGGCAAGATAATTCACCCCTCCACTTT. As protein: CATSRDGWGQDNSPLHF.

The rearrangement links TRBV5-8 to TRBJ1-4; 7 bases line up with TRBD1. This CDR3 contains 16 residues. Germline CDR1 and CDR2: SGHTS and YDEGEE. V trimming: 4 bases; J trimming: 4 bases; junction bases outside the gene matches: 10. This chain's CDR3 is CASSLERGPVNEKLFF. In DNA, the CDR3 is TGTGCCAGCAGCCTAGAAAGGGGGCCGGTTAATGAAAAACTGTTTTTT.

The V call is TRBV5-1, the J call TRBJ2-3; the match to TRBD2 covers 9 bases. Germline V gene data show CDR1 as SGHRS and CDR2 as YFSETQ. CDR3 length equals 16 residues. With V trimmed by 0 bases and J by 4 bases, 6 bases remained unmatched. CDR3 sequence: CASSLAASGAPDTQYF. DNA for the CDR3: TGCGCCAGCAGCTTGGCCGCTAGCGGGGCGCCAGATACGCAGTATTTT. Supplemented by reference TRBV5-1 and TRBJ2-3, the full variable domain reads KAGVTQTPRYLIKTRGQQVTLSCSPISGHRSVSWYQQTPGQGLQFLFEYFSETQRNKGNFPGRFSGRQFSNSRSEMNVSTLELGDSALYLCASSLAASGAPDTQYFGPGTRLTVL.

Remarks on this clone: This could be a read error, since a much larger clone is one nucleotide away. This sequence joins TRBV7-3 and TRBJ1-1; TRBD1 matches at 7 bases. The V gene's germline CDR1 is SGHTA and CDR2 FQGTGA. Trimming at V came to 3 bases and at J to 3 bases, leaving 1 base not matched to a gene. The CDR3 covers 13 residues. As DNA, the CDR3 is TGTGCCAGCAGCTTCGACAGGGACACTGAAGCTTTCTTT. As protein: CASSFDRDTEAFF.

The rearrangement links TRBV7-9 to TRBJ1-2; a possible D gene is TRBD1 (5 bases). This CDR3 region has 13 residues. The ends were cut back, 1 base at V and 6 bases at J, with 9 bases in the middle. CDR1 SEHNR and CDR2 FQNEAQ come from the germline V gene (reference sequence). The CDR3 nucleotides read TGTGCCAGCAGCTTAGTAGGGGAGCATGGCTACACCTTC. Protein: CASSLVGEHGYTF.

The table lists this clone with a count of one. J is TRBJ1-2 and V is TRBV6-6; 7 positions match TRBD1. Trimming at V came to 2 bases and at J to 1 base, leaving 7 bases not matched to a gene. The CDR3 has 16 amino acids. Germline V gives CDR1 MNHNY, CDR2 SVGAGI (reference sequence). The CDR3 spells CASSYRGPINNYGYTF. The DNA for the CDR3 is TGTGCCAGCAGTTACAGGGGGCCTATTAATAACTATGGCTACACCTTC.

J is TRBJ2-3 and V is TRBV7-9; 14 nucleotides align to TRBD2. Germline CDR1 and CDR2: SEHNR and FQNEAQ (reference sequence). The J segment lost 3 bases and the V segment lost 3 bases, leaving 11 bases of the junction unmatched. The CDR3 has 19 residues. DNA of the CDR3: TGTGCCAGCAGCTTGTTACCGGGACTAGCGGGAGATTGGACAGATACGCAGTATTTT. Encoded protein: CASSLLPGLAGDWTDTQYF.

The chain recombines TRBV5-1 with TRBJ2-5; D is perhaps TRBD2 (5 bases). CDR1 is SGHRS and CDR2 is YFSETQ in the germline V gene. V lost 0 bases, J lost 1 base, and 13 bases lay in between. The CDR3 is 16 residues long. This CDR3 reads CASSLALSSSQETQYF. DNA for the CDR3: TGCGCCAGCAGCTTGGCGCTGTCTAGCAGCCAAGAGACCCAGTACTTC.

The rearrangement uses TRBV28 and TRBJ1-4; D ambiguous. V lost 5 bases and J lost 7, with 14 bases in between. The germline gives CDR1 MDHEN, CDR2 SYDVKM. The CDR3 length is 14 residues. As DNA, the CDR3 is TGTGCCAGCAGTAGCGGTGGGGAGGGTGAAAAACTGTTTTTT. Amino acid sequence: CASSSGGEGEKLFF.

The chain uses TRBV19 and TRBJ1-6; the D is unclear. Trimming took 5 bases from V and 8 from J, leaving 16 bases between them. Germline CDR1 reads LNHDA; CDR2 reads SQIVND (reference sequence). This CDR3 comprises 15 residues. CDR3 residues: CASSASTTPYSPLHF. The DNA of the CDR3 is TGTGCCAGTAGTGCCTCCACTACTCCGTATTCACCCCTCCACTTT.